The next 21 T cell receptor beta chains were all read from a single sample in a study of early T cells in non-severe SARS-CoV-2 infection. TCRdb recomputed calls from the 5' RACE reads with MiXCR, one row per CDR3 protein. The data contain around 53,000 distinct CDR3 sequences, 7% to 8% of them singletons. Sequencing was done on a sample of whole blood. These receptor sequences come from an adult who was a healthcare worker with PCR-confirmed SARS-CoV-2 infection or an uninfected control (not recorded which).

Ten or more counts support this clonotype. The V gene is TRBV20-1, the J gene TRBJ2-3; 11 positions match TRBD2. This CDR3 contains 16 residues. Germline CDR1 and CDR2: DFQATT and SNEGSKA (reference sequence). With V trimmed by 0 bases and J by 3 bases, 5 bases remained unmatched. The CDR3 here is CSARDVTSGETDTQYF. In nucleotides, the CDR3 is TGCAGTGCTAGAGATGTGACTAGCGGGGAGACAGATACGCAGTATTTT.

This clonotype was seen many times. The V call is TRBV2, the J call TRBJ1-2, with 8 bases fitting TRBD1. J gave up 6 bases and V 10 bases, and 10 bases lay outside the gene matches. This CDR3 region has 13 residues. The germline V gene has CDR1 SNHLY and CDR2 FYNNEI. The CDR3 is CATLRTGRNGYTF. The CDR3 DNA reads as TGTGCCACCCTTCGGACAGGGAGGAATGGCTACACCTTC.

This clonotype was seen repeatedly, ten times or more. Here the CDR3 DNA reads TGTGCCAGCAGCCGGACAGGGACGATGGGCAATCAGCCCCAGCATTTT. Amino acids: CASSRTGTMGNQPQHF. The chain employs TRBV7-9 and TRBJ1-5, with TRBD1 identical over 8 bases. Germline assignment: CDR1 SEHNR and CDR2 FQNEAQ (reference sequence). Trimming removed 5 bases from V and 2 bases from J; junction bases left unmatched: 8. This CDR3 contains 16 residues.

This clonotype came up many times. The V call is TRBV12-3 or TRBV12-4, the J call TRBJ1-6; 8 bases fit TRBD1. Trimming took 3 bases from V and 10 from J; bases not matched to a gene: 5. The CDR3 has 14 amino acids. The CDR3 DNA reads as TGTGCCAGCAGTTTCCCAGGGGGCGAGTCACCCCTCCACTTT. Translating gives CASSFPGGESPLHF.

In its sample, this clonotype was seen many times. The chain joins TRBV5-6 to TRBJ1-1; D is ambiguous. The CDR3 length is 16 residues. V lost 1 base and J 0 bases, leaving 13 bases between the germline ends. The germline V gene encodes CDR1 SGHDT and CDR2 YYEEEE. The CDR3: CASSLYAVTMNTEAFF. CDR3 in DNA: TGTGCCAGCAGCTTGTATGCAGTGACAATGAACACTGAAGCTTTCTTT.

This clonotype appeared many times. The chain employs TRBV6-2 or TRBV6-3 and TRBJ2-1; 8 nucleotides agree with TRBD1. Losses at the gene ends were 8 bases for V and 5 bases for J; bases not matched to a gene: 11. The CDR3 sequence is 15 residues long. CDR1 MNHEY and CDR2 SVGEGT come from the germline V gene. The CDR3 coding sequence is TGTGCCAGCGTACCTCCCGGGACAGGTCACAATGAGCAGTTCTTC. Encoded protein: CASVPPGTGHNEQFF.

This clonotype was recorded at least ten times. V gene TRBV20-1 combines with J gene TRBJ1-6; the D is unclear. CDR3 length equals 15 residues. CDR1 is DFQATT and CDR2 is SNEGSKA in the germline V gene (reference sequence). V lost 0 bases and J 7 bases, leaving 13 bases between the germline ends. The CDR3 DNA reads TGCAGTGCTAGAGATCCTGGGGTGGGGAATTCACCCCTCCACTTT. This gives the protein CSARDPGVGNSPLHF.

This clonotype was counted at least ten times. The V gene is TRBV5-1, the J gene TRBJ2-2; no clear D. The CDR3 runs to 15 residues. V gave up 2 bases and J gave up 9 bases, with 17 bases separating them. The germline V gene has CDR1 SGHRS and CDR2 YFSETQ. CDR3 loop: CASSFSQVPRRELFF. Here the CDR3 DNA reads TGCGCCAGCAGCTTTAGTCAGGTTCCCCGCCGGGAGCTGTTTTTT.

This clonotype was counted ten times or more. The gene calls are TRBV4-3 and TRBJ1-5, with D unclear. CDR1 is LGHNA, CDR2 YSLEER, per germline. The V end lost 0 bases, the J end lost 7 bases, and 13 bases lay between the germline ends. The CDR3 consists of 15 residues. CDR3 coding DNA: TGCGCCAGCAGCCAAGATCTAGGGAGACGGCAGCCCCAGCATTTT. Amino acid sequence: CASSQDLGRRQPQHF.

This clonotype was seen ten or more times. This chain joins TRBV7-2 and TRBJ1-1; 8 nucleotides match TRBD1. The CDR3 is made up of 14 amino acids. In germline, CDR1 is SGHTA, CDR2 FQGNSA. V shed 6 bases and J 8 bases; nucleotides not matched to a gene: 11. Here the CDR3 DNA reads TGTGCCAGCAGACAGACTATGGACAGGGTGGAAGCTTTCTTT. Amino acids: CASRQTMDRVEAFF.

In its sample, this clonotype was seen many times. The CDR3 loop is CASSHSRQGYEQYF. Written as DNA, the CDR3 is TGTGCCAGCTCACATTCTCGACAGGGCTACGAGCAGTACTTC. V usage is TRBV18 and J usage is TRBJ2-7, with TRBD1 matching 7 bases. Germline CDR1 and CDR2: KGHSH and LQKENI. There are 14 residues in the CDR3. The trim removed 4 bases at V and 3 bases at J, leaving 6 bases unmatched.

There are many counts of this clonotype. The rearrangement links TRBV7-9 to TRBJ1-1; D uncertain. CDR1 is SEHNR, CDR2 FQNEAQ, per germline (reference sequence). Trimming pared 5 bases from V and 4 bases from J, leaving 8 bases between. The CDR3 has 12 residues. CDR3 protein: CASSHGGTEAFF. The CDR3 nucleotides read TGTGCCAGCAGCCACGGCGGCACTGAAGCTTTCTTT.

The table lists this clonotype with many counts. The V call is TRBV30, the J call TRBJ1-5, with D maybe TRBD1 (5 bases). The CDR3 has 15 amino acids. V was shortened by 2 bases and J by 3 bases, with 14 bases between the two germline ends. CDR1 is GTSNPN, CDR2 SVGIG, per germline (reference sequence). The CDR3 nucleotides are TGTGCCTGGAGTACCCGGTCAGGGCTCAATCAGCCCCAGCATTTT. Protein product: CAWSTRSGLNQPQHF.

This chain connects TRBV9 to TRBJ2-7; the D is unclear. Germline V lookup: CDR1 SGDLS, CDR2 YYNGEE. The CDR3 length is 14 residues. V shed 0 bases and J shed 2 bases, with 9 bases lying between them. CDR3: CASSVEQPPYEQYF. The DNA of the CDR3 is TGTGCCAGCAGCGTAGAACAACCCCCCTACGAGCAGTACTTC.

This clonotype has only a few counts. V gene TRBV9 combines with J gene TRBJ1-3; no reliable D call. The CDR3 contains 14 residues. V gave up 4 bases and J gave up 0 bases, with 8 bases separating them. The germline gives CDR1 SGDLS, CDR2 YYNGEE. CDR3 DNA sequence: TGTGCCAGCAGCCCGGACCCCTCTGGAAACACCATATATTTT. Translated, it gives CASSPDPSGNTIYF.

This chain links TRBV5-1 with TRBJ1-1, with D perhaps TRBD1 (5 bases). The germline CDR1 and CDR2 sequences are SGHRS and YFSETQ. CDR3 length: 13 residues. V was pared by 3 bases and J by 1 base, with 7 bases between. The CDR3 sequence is CASSWGTNTEAFF. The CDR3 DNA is TGCGCCAGCAGCTGGGGGACGAACACTGAAGCTTTCTTT.

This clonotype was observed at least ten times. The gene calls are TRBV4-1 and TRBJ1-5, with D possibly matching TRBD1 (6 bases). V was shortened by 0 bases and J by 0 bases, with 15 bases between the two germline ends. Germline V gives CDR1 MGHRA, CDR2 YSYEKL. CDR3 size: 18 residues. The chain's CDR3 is CASSQEGVGRGSNQPQHF. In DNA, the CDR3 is TGCGCCAGCAGCCAAGAAGGTGTCGGCAGGGGTAGCAATCAGCCCCAGCATTTT.

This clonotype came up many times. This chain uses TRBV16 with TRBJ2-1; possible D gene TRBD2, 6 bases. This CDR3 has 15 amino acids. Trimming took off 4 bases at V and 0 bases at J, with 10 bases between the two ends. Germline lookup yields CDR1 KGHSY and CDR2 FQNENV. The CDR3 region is CASSPQAGSYNEQFF. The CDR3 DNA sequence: TGTGCCAGCAGCCCCCAAGCGGGCTCCTACAATGAGCAGTTCTTC.

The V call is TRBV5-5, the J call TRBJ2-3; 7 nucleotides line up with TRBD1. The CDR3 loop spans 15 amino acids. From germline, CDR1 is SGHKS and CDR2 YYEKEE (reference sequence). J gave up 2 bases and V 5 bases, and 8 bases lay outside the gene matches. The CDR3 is CASRDRQGPTDTQYF. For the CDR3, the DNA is TGTGCCAGCAGAGACCGACAGGGACCCACAGATACGCAGTATTTT. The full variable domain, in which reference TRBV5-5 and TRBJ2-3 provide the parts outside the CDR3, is DAGVTQSPTHLIKTRGQQVTLRCSPISGHKSVSWYQQVLGQGPQFIFQYYEKEERGRGNFPDRFSARQFPNYSSELNVNALLLGDSALYLCASRDRQGPTDTQYFGPGTRLTVL.

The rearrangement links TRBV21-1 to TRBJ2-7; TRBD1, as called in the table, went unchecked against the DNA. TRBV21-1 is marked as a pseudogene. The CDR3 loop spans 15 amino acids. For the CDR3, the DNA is TGTGCCAGCAGCCTCGGGGCTTCTTGGCCCTACGAGCAGTACTTC. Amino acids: CASSLGASWPYEQYF.

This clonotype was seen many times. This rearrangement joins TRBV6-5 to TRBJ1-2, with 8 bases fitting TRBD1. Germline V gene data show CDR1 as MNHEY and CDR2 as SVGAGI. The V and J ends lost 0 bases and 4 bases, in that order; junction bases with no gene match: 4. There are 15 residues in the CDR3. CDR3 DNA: TGTGCCAGCAGTTACTCGAGTCAGGGGGCCTATGGCTACACCTTC. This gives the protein CASSYSSQGAYGYTF.